These 30 T cell receptor beta chains share one sample of origin, sequenced in a study of molecular identifiers for immune sequencing clone quantification. One entry per CDR3 protein, called by TCRdb with MiXCR from the PCR reads. The sample includes over 85,000 distinct CDR3 sequences, under 25% of them seen just once. Sequenced material: naive CD8+ T cells from blood, with Jurkat cell RNA spiked in. Subset indicated: FACS-sorted CD8+CD4-CCR7+CD45RA+ naive T cells. These receptor sequences come from a human donor in good health. Some libraries in this study had Jurkat cell RNA spiked in.

This chain connects TRBV14 to TRBJ2-2; no firm D call. CDR1 is SGHDN, CDR2 FVKESK, per germline. V lost 0 bases to trimming and J lost 6 bases, with 11 bases between them. This CDR3 is 15 amino acids long. As DNA, the CDR3 is TGTGCCAGCAGCCAAGATGTCGCCCCGCCCGGGGAGCTGTTTTTT. Its protein product is CASSQDVAPPGELFF.

In this sample, this clonotype turned up a few times. The V gene is TRBV28, the J gene TRBJ1-2; a possible D gene is TRBD1 (6 bases). Germline V gene sequence: CDR1 MDHEN, CDR2 SYDVKM. There are 13 residues in the CDR3. V lost 3 bases and J lost 6, with 11 bases in between. Written as DNA, the CDR3 is TGTGCCAGCAGTTTGGGGGGCGCGGATGGCTACACCTTC. Encoded protein: CASSLGGADGYTF.

This clonotype was detected ten times or more. The chain is built from TRBV4-1 and TRBJ1-2; the D gene is possibly TRBD1 (5 bases). The ends were cut back, 8 bases at V and 5 bases at J, with 9 bases in the middle. CDR1 is MGHRA, CDR2 YSYEKL, per germline. The CDR3 contains 11 residues. The DNA for the CDR3 is TGCGCCAGCGTGGGACTGTATGGCTACACCTTC. Amino acid sequence: CASVGLYGYTF.

The V call is TRBV7-9, the J call TRBJ2-1; possible D gene TRBD2, 5 bases. Looked up from germline, CDR1 is SEHNR and CDR2 is FQNEAQ (reference sequence). Between the trimmed V and J ends, which lost 4 bases and 0 bases, there was a span of 10 bases. This CDR3 is 15 amino acids long. In DNA, the CDR3 is TGTGCCAGCAGCTCCCGAGCGGACTCCTACAATGAGCAGTTCTTC. Protein sequence: CASSSRADSYNEQFF.

In this sample, this clonotype turned up many times. This chain joins TRBV15 and TRBJ2-3; 12 bases fit TRBD2. The germline gives CDR1 LNHNV, CDR2 YYDKDF (reference sequence). With 0 bases clipped from V and 4 bases from J, the junction kept 8 bases outside the gene matches. The CDR3 is 18 amino acids. The DNA of the CDR3 is TGTGCCACCAGCAGAGATAGACTAGCGGGAGATCTCGCAGATACGCAGTATTTT. It is translated as CATSRDRLAGDLADTQYF.

This clonotype was detected only a few times. V and J are TRBV7-8 and TRBJ1-2; 7 bases match TRBD1. CDR1 and CDR2 (germline): SGHVS, FQNEAQ. The junction had 10 bases not matched to a gene; V was cut back by 4 bases and J by 2 bases. This CDR3 region has 16 residues. CDR3 nucleotide sequence: TGTGCCAGCAGCTCTAGTACCCTGACAGGGAACTATGGCTACACCTTC. It translates to CASSSSTLTGNYGYTF.

In its sample, this clonotype was seen many times. J is TRBJ2-3 and V is TRBV7-9; 10 bases are a match to TRBD2. Trimming at V came to 5 bases and at J to 3 bases, leaving 5 bases not matched to a gene. The germline V gene encodes CDR1 SEHNR and CDR2 FQNEAQ (reference sequence). The CDR3 totals 15 residues. CDR3 in amino acids: CASSQGLAVTDTQYF. The CDR3 DNA reads as TGTGCCAGCAGCCAAGGACTAGCGGTGACAGATACGCAGTATTTT.

This clonotype occurred many times. The chain recombines TRBV4-3 with TRBJ1-1, with D unclear. The CDR3 loop spans 14 amino acids. Per germline, CDR1 LGHNA and CDR2 YSLEER. The germline V and J ends were trimmed by 0 bases and 5 bases, with 10 bases remaining between them. As DNA, the CDR3 is TGCGCCAGCAGCCAAGATAGACGTTTAACTGAAGCTTTCTTT. It specifies CASSQDRRLTEAFF.

Details on this clonotype: Mismatch with germline at one junction end may stem from a read error. The V call is TRBV4-1, the J call TRBJ2-5; 16 bases are a match to TRBD2. The CDR3 is 18 residues long. Per germline, CDR1 MGHRA and CDR2 YSYEKL. The CDR3 bases are TGCGCCAGCCGCCAGAGGGGACTAGCGGGGGGGGGACAAGAGACCCAGTACTTC. Translation gives CASRQRGLAGGGQETQYF.

Comments on this clonotype: One base away lies a much larger clone, so this may be a sequencing read error. This is likely a read error, given that the CDR3 carries no conserved phenylalanine or tryptophan at its end. The chain uses TRBV4-1 and TRBJ2-7; 8 nucleotides match TRBD1. CDR3 size: 15 residues. Germline CDR1 is MGHRA and CDR2 is YSYEKL. Trimming removed 2 bases from V and 2 bases from J; junction bases left unmatched: 5. The CDR3 protein is CASSQFGQGTYEQYL. CDR3 DNA: TGCGCCAGCAGCCAATTCGGACAGGGCACCTACGAGCAGTACCTC.

The chain combines TRBV15 with TRBJ2-1, with 7 bases fitting TRBD2. The CDR3 spans 13 residues. The germline V gene has CDR1 LNHNV and CDR2 YYDKDF (reference sequence). V lost 7 bases, J lost 9 bases, and 9 bases stayed unmatched. CDR3 protein: CATKAGENSEQFF. CDR3 nucleotides: TGTGCCACCAAGGCGGGAGAGAACAGTGAGCAGTTCTTC.

This clonotype came up many times. J is TRBJ2-7 and V is TRBV12-3 or TRBV12-4; 9 nucleotides match TRBD1. The CDR3 has 14 amino acids. With 0 bases clipped from V and 4 bases from J, the junction kept 1 base outside the gene matches. This chain's CDR3 is CASSLAGQGYEQYF. CDR3 DNA sequence: TGTGCCAGCAGTTTAGCGGGACAGGGTTACGAGCAGTACTTC.

This chain joins TRBV7-9 and TRBJ2-1; 8 nucleotides line up with TRBD1. J gave up 2 bases and V 9 bases, and 3 bases lay outside the gene matches. Germline lookup yields CDR1 SEHNR and CDR2 FQNEAQ (reference sequence). The CDR3 spans 13 residues. The CDR3 here is CASGTGAYNEQFF. The CDR3 DNA follows: TGTGCCAGTGGGACAGGAGCCTACAATGAGCAGTTCTTC.

A note on this clonotype: A clone one base away is much larger, so this may be a read error. The chain couples TRBV19 to TRBJ2-3; the match to TRBD2 covers 8 bases. The CDR3 loop spans 17 amino acids. From germline, CDR1 is LNHDA and CDR2 SQIVND (reference sequence). The CDR3 region has the DNA TGTGCCAGTAGTATAGCGCGACTAGCGATTGGTACAGATACGCGGTATTTT. Protein product: CASSIARLAIGTDTRYF.

This clonotype has a handful of counts. At one boundary the junction diverges from the germline segment, which might be a read error. The chain recombines TRBV6-1 with TRBJ2-3, with D possibly called TRBD1 or TRBD2 (5 bases each). This CDR3 is built from 15 residues. The V gene's germline CDR1 is MNHNS and CDR2 SASEGT. The CDR3 DNA follows: TGTGCCGGCAGTGGGACGGGTACCTTGACAGATACGCAGTATTTT. Protein: CAGSGTGTLTDTQYF.

Regarding this clonotype: With a much larger clone just one base away, this may be a read error. This sequence joins TRBV12-3 or TRBV12-4 and TRBJ2-3; the D call may be TRBD1 or TRBD2 (5 bases each). This CDR3 comprises 14 residues. V was shortened by 7 bases and J by 4 bases, with 15 bases between the two germline ends. In nucleotides, the CDR3 is TGTGCCAGCAATCCTGGGACGGCACCAGATACGCAGTATTTT. This encodes CASNPGTAPDTQYF.

This clonotype was recorded many times. The chain has TRBV7-3 and TRBJ2-2, with D perhaps TRBD1 or TRBD2 (5 bases each). Germline-derived CDR1 and CDR2 are SGHTA and FQGTGA. V shed 5 bases and J shed 1 base, with 11 bases lying between them. The CDR3 length is 15 residues. This CDR3 reads CASSPEGKNTGELFF. CDR3 in DNA: TGTGCCAGCAGCCCTGAGGGGAAGAACACCGGGGAGCTGTTTTTT.

Note on this clonotype: Just one base apart from a much larger clone, this may be a read error. The chain couples TRBV5-4 to TRBJ2-1, with 7 nucleotides matching TRBD1. Germline assignment: CDR1 SGHNT and CDR2 YYREEE (reference sequence). The CDR3 consists of 12 residues. Trimming at V came to 7 bases and at J to 10 bases, leaving 8 bases not matched to a gene. The CDR3 nucleotides are TGTGCCAGCCGCGACGGGACAGTCGAGCAGTTCTTC. It codes for CASRDGTVEQFF.

This clonotype occurred many times. This chain joins TRBV2 and TRBJ2-7; 10 bases agree with TRBD1. The CDR3 contains 17 residues. The germline V gene has CDR1 SNHLY and CDR2 FYNNEI. The J segment lost 2 bases and the V segment lost 5 bases, leaving 12 bases of the junction unmatched. The CDR3 loop reads CASSPLPRTGGTYEQYF. The DNA of the CDR3 is TGTGCCAGCAGTCCCTTACCCAGGACAGGGGGAACCTACGAGCAGTACTTC.

Concerning this clonotype: This may be a read error, as it is one base from a much larger clone. The rearrangement uses TRBV7-3 and TRBJ2-5; 9 bases fit TRBD2. The CDR3 runs to 13 residues. J lost 8 bases, V lost 10 bases, and 11 bases had no gene match. Germline values: CDR1 SGHTA, CDR2 FQGTGA. The CDR3 region has the DNA TGTGCCAACAGATATAGCGGGAGCGAAACCCAGTACTTC. This encodes CANRYSGSETQYF. The whole variable domain, remainder taken from reference TRBV7-3 and TRBJ2-5, is GAGVSQTPSNKVTEKGKYVELRCDPISGHTALYWYRQSLGQGPEFLIYFQGTGAADDSGLPNDRFFAVRPEGSVSTLKIQRTERGDSAVYLCANRYSGSETQYFGPGTRLLVL.

As for this clonotype: A junction boundary mismatches the germline segment, possibly from a read error. The rearrangement uses TRBV6-2 or TRBV6-3 and TRBJ2-5, with a weak D call TRBD1 (6 bases). CDR1 and CDR2 (germline): MNHEY, SVGEGT. The CDR3 contains 17 residues. The CDR3 DNA reads TGTGCCAGCAGTCCTCCGAGGGCTTGGGGGCGCGGAGAGACCCCGTACTTC. The encoded protein is CASSPPRAWGRGETPYF.

This clonotype was detected ten times or more. This chain uses TRBV12-3 or TRBV12-4 with TRBJ2-3, with D uncertain. This CDR3 region has 15 residues. Deletions cut 0 bases from V and 1 base from J, with 8 bases between. CDR3 nucleotide sequence: TGTGCCAGCAGTTTAGCCGCCGGCGGCACAGATACGCAGTATTTT. This gives the protein CASSLAAGGTDTQYF.

Worth noting for this clonotype: A read error may produce the germline difference seen at one junction end. This sequence joins TRBV5-1 and TRBJ1-1; TRBD1 matches 11 bases. From germline, CDR1 is SGHRS and CDR2 YFSETQ. CDR3 length: 16 amino acids. This CDR3 reads CASNLEGQGAYTEAFF. The CDR3, as DNA: TGCGCCAGCAACTTGGAAGGACAGGGGGCGTATACTGAAGCTTTCTTT.

V is TRBV14 and J is TRBJ2-7, with D hard to call. Trimming took off 4 bases at V and 2 bases at J, with 3 bases between the two ends. CDR3 size: 11 residues. CDR1 is SGHDN and CDR2 is FVKESK in the germline V gene. CDR3 protein: CASSPPYEQYF. The CDR3 DNA follows: TGTGCCAGCAGCCCCCCCTACGAGCAGTACTTC.

For this clonotype: A much more abundant neighbour one base away suggests this may be a read error. The chain has TRBV7-9 and TRBJ2-7; 11 bases match TRBD2. CDR1 is SEHNR, CDR2 FQNEAQ, per germline (reference sequence). This CDR3 region has 15 residues. CDR3 nucleotide sequence: TGTGTCAGCAGCTCTCAAGCTAGCGGGGGGTACGAGCAGTACTTC. It specifies CVSSSQASGGYEQYF.

This clonotype was detected ten times or more. The chain uses TRBV7-2 and TRBJ2-7; D unclear. The CDR3 loop spans 12 amino acids. Trimming left V 1 base short and J 1 base short, with 2 bases between. Germline assignment: CDR1 SGHTA and CDR2 FQGNSA. The chain's CDR3 is CASSLVSYEQYF. The CDR3 DNA reads TGTGCCAGCAGCTTAGTGTCCTACGAGCAGTACTTC.

This clonotype was counted only a few times. V is TRBV10-3 and J is TRBJ2-5; TRBD1 aligns across 10 bases. The CDR3 runs to 16 residues. Per the germline V gene, CDR1 is ENHRY and CDR2 is SYGVKD. V lost 10 bases and J lost 5; bases outside the gene matches: 16. The chain's CDR3 is CATKDGSGTGVETQYF. In DNA, the CDR3 is TGTGCCACTAAAGACGGCTCCGGGACAGGGGTCGAGACCCAGTACTTC.

The V gene is TRBV7-9, the J gene TRBJ2-7; weak D call: TRBD1 (5 bases). Per germline, CDR1 SEHNR and CDR2 FQNEAQ (reference sequence). This CDR3 has 13 amino acids. The germline V and J ends were trimmed by 5 bases and 3 bases, with 11 bases remaining between them. The CDR3 sequence is CASSTTDLYEQYF. The CDR3 DNA sequence: TGTGCCAGCAGCACGACAGACCTCTACGAGCAGTACTTC.

This clonotype showed up many times. CDR3 amino acids: CAISETDTDTQYF. In DNA, the CDR3 is TGTGCCATCAGTGAAACCGACACAGATACGCAGTATTTT. The rearrangement joins TRBV10-3 to TRBJ2-3, with D uncertain. The germline gives CDR1 ENHRY, CDR2 SYGVKD. Trimming left V 3 bases short and J 2 bases short, with 6 bases between. The CDR3 runs 13 residues.

CDR3 coding DNA: TGTGCCAGTAGTGAGACAGGGAGGAGCACAGATACGCAGTATTTT. It encodes CASSETGRSTDTQYF. The chain joins TRBV19 to TRBJ2-3; tentative D call: TRBD1 (7 bases). CDR3 length: 15 residues. V lost 5 bases and J 0 bases, leaving 12 bases between the germline ends. The germline V gene has CDR1 LNHDA and CDR2 SQIVND (reference sequence).